This entry lists 30 T cell receptor beta chains sequenced from one sample in a study of cytomegalovirus exposure and HLA in healthy donors. 13 Jbeta primers and 60 Vbeta primers were used for the PCR. Produced via immunoSEQ multiplex PCR; TCRdb's table is partial and in-frame only. The sample contains 200,000 to 250,000 clones, more than 60% of which appear only once. Sample: PBMCs. The receptors were sampled from a woman in her sixties or seventies in good health and CMV-seropositive.

The V gene is TRBV6-1, the J gene TRBJ1-1; D ambiguous. The germline gives CDR1 MNHNS, CDR2 SASEGT. V was cut by 2 bases and J by 1 base, with 8 bases left in between. The CDR3 sequence is 14 residues long. The CDR3 region is CASSENSWNTEAFF. CDR3 bases: TGTGCCAGCAGTGAAAATAGCTGGAACACTGAAGCTTTCTTT.

This sequence joins TRBV27 and TRBJ2-3; possible D gene TRBD1, 5 bases. Per the germline V gene, CDR1 is MNHEY and CDR2 is SMNVEV (reference sequence). The CDR3 runs to 13 residues. Trimming cost V 7 bases and J 1 base, with 9 bases left between them. The CDR3 loop reads CASTKTGTDTQYF. The CDR3 DNA reads as TGTGCCAGCACGAAGACAGGCACAGATACGCAGTATTTT.

The chain combines TRBV7-9 with TRBJ2-1; TRBD2 agrees at 8 bases. The CDR3 is made up of 15 amino acids. Trimming at V came to 0 bases and at J to 3 bases, leaving 1 base not matched to a gene. The germline CDR1 and CDR2 sequences are SEHNR and FQNEAQ (reference sequence). CDR3: CASSLALAGYNEQFF. The CDR3 DNA is TGTGCCAGCAGCTTAGCTCTAGCGGGCTACAATGAGCAGTTCTTC.

The chain uses TRBV5-4 and TRBJ1-6; D is unclear. The germline V and J ends were trimmed by 1 base and 7 bases, with 6 bases remaining between them. Germline-derived CDR1 and CDR2 are SGHNT and YYREEE (reference sequence). This CDR3 spans 13 amino acids. CDR3 in amino acids: CASSLKENSPLHF. CDR3 nucleotide sequence: TGTGCCAGCAGCTTGAAGGAGAATTCACCCCTCCACTTT. The full variable domain, rest sourced from reference TRBV5-4 and TRBJ1-6, is ETGVTQSPTHLIKTRGQQVTLRCSSQSGHNTVSWYQQALGQGPQFIFQYYREEENGRGNFPPRFSGLQFPNYSSELNVNALELDDSALYLCASSLKENSPLHFGNGTRLTVT.

The J gene is TRBJ2-7, the V gene TRBV6-5, with 9 bases matching TRBD2. Germline CDR1 MNHEY, CDR2 SVGAGI. The ends lost 6 bases at V and 2 bases at J; junction bases unmatched: 5. The CDR3 consists of 14 residues. Here the CDR3 DNA reads TGTGCCAGCAGGCTGACTAGCGGCACCTACGAGCAGTACTTC. It encodes CASRLTSGTYEQYF.

This chain connects TRBV7-2 to TRBJ2-1; D not certain. The CDR3 has 11 residues. V was trimmed by 3 bases and J by 8 bases, leaving 5 bases between them. CDR1 and CDR2 from the germline V gene are SGHTA and FQGNSA. The CDR3 loop reads CASSFLDEQFF. DNA for the CDR3: TGTGCCAGCAGCTTTTTAGATGAGCAGTTCTTC.

The genes are TRBV15 and TRBJ1-2, with TRBD1 matching over 11 bases. CDR1 and CDR2 from the germline V gene are LNHNV and YYDKDF (reference sequence). With V trimmed by 5 bases and J by 8 bases, 10 bases remained unmatched. This CDR3 contains 15 residues. This CDR3 is CATSETGTGGEGYTF. The CDR3 nucleotides read TGTGCCACCAGCGAAACCGGGACAGGGGGAGAAGGCTACACCTTC.

This clone was counted between two and nine times. The gene calls are TRBV19 and TRBJ2-7; 9 bases line up with TRBD2. With V trimmed by 3 bases and J by 7 bases, 7 bases remained unmatched. The CDR3 covers 14 residues. Germline V gives CDR1 LNHDA, CDR2 SQIVND (reference sequence). CDR3 amino acids: CASSITGTSREQYF. Here the CDR3 DNA reads TGTGCCAGTAGTATTACCGGGACTAGCAGGGAGCAGTACTTC.

This clone turned up a few times. The chain joins TRBV4-1 to TRBJ1-3; no reliable D call. CDR3 length: 17 amino acids. CDR1 and CDR2 (germline): MGHRA, YSYEKL. Trimming stripped 0 bases from V and 0 bases from J, with 12 bases between. The CDR3 sequence is CASSQDSRTRSGNTIYF. CDR3 nucleotides: TGCGCCAGCAGCCAAGATTCTCGGACTCGCTCTGGAAACACCATATATTTT.

J is TRBJ1-6 and V is TRBV30; 8 bases align to TRBD1. This CDR3 is 14 amino acids long. Germline CDR1 GTSNPN, CDR2 SVGIG (reference sequence). Germline trimming cut 4 bases from V and 10 bases from J; bases unmatched to any gene: 9. The CDR3 sequence: CAWTPGQGYSPLHF. CDR3 bases: TGTGCCTGGACCCCCGGACAGGGTTACTCACCCCTCCACTTT.

The chain joins TRBV5-1 to TRBJ2-7; 11 nucleotides match TRBD1. Losses at the gene ends were 3 bases for V and 0 bases for J; bases not matched to a gene: 2. Germline V gene sequence: CDR1 SGHRS, CDR2 YFSETQ. The length of the CDR3 is 15 residues. CDR3 sequence reads: CASSSGQGASYEQYF. CDR3 DNA sequence: TGCGCCAGCAGCTCCGGACAGGGGGCCTCCTACGAGCAGTACTTC.

V gene TRBV12-5 combines with J gene TRBJ1-1; TRBD1 agrees at 10 bases. The CDR3 is made up of 17 amino acids. Germline V gene data show CDR1 as LGHNT and CDR2 as FRNRAP. With 5 bases clipped from V and 3 bases from J, the junction kept 12 bases outside the gene matches. CDR3 region: CASGPGTGDASDTEAFF. CDR3 DNA: TGTGCTAGTGGTCCGGGGACAGGGGACGCGAGTGACACTGAAGCTTTCTTT.

As for this clone: Other DNA sequences of this sample code for an identical CDR3. The rearrangement joins TRBV28 to TRBJ2-5, with D possibly being TRBD2 (5 bases). The CDR3 is 12 amino acids. Per the germline V gene, CDR1 is MDHEN and CDR2 is SYDVKM. V lost 2 bases to trimming and J lost 7 bases, with 8 bases between them. CDR3 in amino acids: CASSLPRGTQYF. In DNA, the CDR3 is TGTGCCAGCAGTTTACCCCGGGGGACCCAGTACTTC.

The J gene is TRBJ2-5, the V gene TRBV27; TRBD2 is a possible D gene (7 bases). CDR1 is MNHEY, CDR2 SMNVEV, per germline (reference sequence). CDR3 length equals 14 residues. Trimming took 7 bases from V and 5 from J, leaving 17 bases between them. The CDR3 nucleotides read TGTGCCAGCAAAAAAGGGGGGGCCTTGGAGACCCAGTACTTC. This sequence encodes CASKKGGALETQYF.

The chain joins TRBV5-4 to TRBJ2-1, with D perhaps TRBD2 (6 bases). The germline V gene has CDR1 SGHNT and CDR2 YYREEE (reference sequence). This CDR3 spans 15 amino acids. V gave up 0 bases and J gave up 8 bases, with 15 bases separating them. In DNA form, the CDR3 reads TGTGCCAGCAGCTTGGGCGGGGCGGAAGGGGATGAGCAGTTCTTC. Encoded protein: CASSLGGAEGDEQFF.

The rearrangement links TRBV7-2 to TRBJ2-1, with TRBD2 matching 7 bases. Trimming at V came to 5 bases and at J to 0 bases, leaving 10 bases not matched to a gene. This CDR3 is built from 17 residues. In germline, CDR1 is SGHTA, CDR2 FQGNSA. The CDR3 nucleotides are TGTGCCAGCAGCCTACCCCGGCGCGGGGGCTCCTACAATGAGCAGTTCTTC. It is translated as CASSLPRRGGSYNEQFF.

This clone was seen once. V is TRBV19 and J is TRBJ2-1; 8 bases are shared with TRBD1. Germline V lookup: CDR1 LNHDA, CDR2 SQIVND (reference sequence). V lost 5 bases, J lost 7 bases, and 7 bases stayed unmatched. This CDR3 has 14 amino acids. Here the CDR3 reads CASSGQGAWNEQFF. The CDR3 DNA sequence: TGTGCCAGTAGTGGCCAGGGGGCCTGGAATGAGCAGTTCTTC.

This clone showed up just once. The chain is built from TRBV29-1 and TRBJ1-2, with D perhaps matching TRBD1 (5 bases). V lost 4 bases to trimming and J lost 8 bases, with 14 bases between them. CDR3 length equals 12 residues. Germline CDR1 reads SQVTM; CDR2 reads ANQGSEA. The CDR3 region has the DNA TGCAGCGTTGTAAACAGGTTCCGCGGCTACACCTTC. Its translation: CSVVNRFRGYTF.

The chain is built from TRBV2 and TRBJ1-1; D is possibly TRBD1 (5 bases). CDR3 length equals 14 residues. The V end was cut by 6 bases, the J end by 4 bases, with 15 bases between. Germline values: CDR1 SNHLY, CDR2 FYNNEI. The CDR3 loop is CASSPVQGLTEAFF. In DNA, the CDR3 is TGTGCCAGCAGCCCAGTGCAGGGTCTCACTGAAGCTTTCTTT.

The chain employs TRBV28 and TRBJ2-7; 8 bases are a match to TRBD1. J lost 4 bases, V lost 6 bases, and 11 bases had no gene match. CDR1 is MDHEN, CDR2 SYDVKM, per germline. This CDR3 is built from 15 residues. CDR3 nucleotide sequence: TGTGCCAGCAGATCCCCTGGGCAGGGGGCTTACGAGCAGTACTTC. It encodes CASRSPGQGAYEQYF.

The chain recombines TRBV7-9 with TRBJ1-6, with unresolved D. Between the trimmed V and J ends, which lost 5 bases and 4 bases, there was a span of 12 bases. CDR1 is SEHNR and CDR2 is FQNEAQ in the germline V gene (reference sequence). The CDR3 covers 15 residues. DNA of the CDR3: TGTGCCAGCAGCCCCCACTCCGATTATAATTCACCCCTCCACTTT. It specifies CASSPHSDYNSPLHF.

The V gene is TRBV14, the J gene TRBJ2-7; TRBD1 matches 8 bases. Germline V gene sequence: CDR1 SGHDN, CDR2 FVKESK. The CDR3 is made up of 14 amino acids. J gave up 6 bases and V 2 bases, and 6 bases lay outside the gene matches. CDR3 DNA sequence: TGTGCCAGCAGCCAAACTCTGACAGGGGCCGAGCAGTACTTC. Its protein product is CASSQTLTGAEQYF. Complete variable domain (other parts from reference TRBV14 and TRBJ2-7): EAGVTQFPSHSVIEKGQTVTLRCDPISGHDNLYWYRRVMGKEIKFLLHFVKESKQDESGMPNNRFLAERTGGTYSTLKVQPAELEDSGVYFCASSQTLTGAEQYFGPGTRLTVT.

V usage is TRBV2 and J usage is TRBJ1-4, with a tentative D call TRBD1 (6 bases). From germline, CDR1 is SNHLY and CDR2 FYNNEI. V lost 2 bases, J lost 8 bases, and 12 bases lay in between. The CDR3 runs 14 residues. In DNA form, the CDR3 reads TGTGCCAGCAGTGAATTACAGGGAGCAGAAAAACTGTTTTTT. The encoded protein is CASSELQGAEKLFF.

This clone has just a few counts. The V call is TRBV10-2, the J call TRBJ1-4, with 9 bases lining up with TRBD1. Germline values: CDR1 WSHSY, CDR2 SAAADI. There are 15 residues in the CDR3. Trimming took 3 bases from V and 8 from J; bases not matched to a gene: 7. The CDR3 DNA sequence: TGCGCCAGCAGTGACCCCAGACAGGGGGGAGAAAAACTGTTTTTT. It encodes CASSDPRQGGEKLFF.

This clone was picked up a small number of times. This rearrangement joins TRBV5-4 to TRBJ2-3; 9 positions match TRBD1. The CDR3 is 15 amino acids. V shed 3 bases, J shed 6 bases, and the junction held 8 bases outside the gene matches. In germline, CDR1 is SGHNT, CDR2 YYREEE (reference sequence). Here the CDR3 reads CASSYRQGVGDTQYF. DNA for the CDR3: TGTGCCAGCAGCTACCGACAGGGGGTAGGGGATACGCAGTATTTT. The variable domain in full, with the rest retrieved from reference TRBV5-4 and TRBJ2-3, is ETGVTQSPTHLIKTRGQQVTLRCSSQSGHNTVSWYQQALGQGPQFIFQYYREEENGRGNFPPRFSGLQFPNYSSELNVNALELDDSALYLCASSYRQGVGDTQYFGPGTRLTVL.

The chain employs TRBV5-6 and TRBJ1-3, with D hard to call. The CDR3 covers 15 residues. CDR1 and CDR2 (germline): SGHDT, YYEEEE. Trimming removed 4 bases from V and 3 bases from J, with 14 bases in between. The CDR3 loop is CASSAQVAGGNTIYF. The CDR3 DNA reads as TGTGCCAGCAGCGCCCAGGTGGCGGGTGGAAACACCATATATTTT.

The rearrangement links TRBV13 to TRBJ1-4; D is unclear. Per germline, CDR1 PRHDT and CDR2 FYEKMQ (reference sequence). There are 12 residues in the CDR3. V shed 6 bases and J shed 4 bases, with 6 bases lying between them. CDR3 sequence reads: CASRQNNEKLFF. The CDR3 region has the DNA TGTGCCAGCAGACAGAATAATGAAAAACTGTTTTTT.

The chain uses TRBV7-3 and TRBJ1-3; 8 positions agree with TRBD1. The CDR3 totals 16 residues. CDR1 and CDR2 from the germline V gene are SGHTA and FQGTGA. The V gene end was trimmed by 1 base and the J gene end by 3 bases; junction bases not matched to a gene: 5. CDR3 sequence: CASSLMPGGDGNTIYF. CDR3 bases: TGTGCCAGCAGCTTAATGCCAGGGGGCGATGGAAACACCATATATTTT. The full variable domain, completed using reference TRBV7-3 and TRBJ1-3, is GAGVSQTPSNKVTEKGKYVELRCDPISGHTALYWYRQSLGQGPEFLIYFQGTGAADDSGLPNDRFFAVRPEGSVSTLKIQRTERGDSAVYLCASSLMPGGDGNTIYFGEGSWLTVV.

V is TRBV2 and J is TRBJ2-5; 7 bases match TRBD2. The length of the CDR3 is 14 residues. The J segment lost 5 bases and the V segment lost 5 bases, leaving 8 bases of the junction unmatched. Germline CDR1 is SNHLY and CDR2 is FYNNEI. CDR3 sequence reads: CASSPLTSDETQYF. The CDR3 DNA is TGTGCCAGCAGTCCGCTTACTAGCGATGAGACCCAGTACTTC.

The chain joins TRBV4-1 to TRBJ1-4; a possible D gene is TRBD1 (6 bases). Germline V gene sequence: CDR1 MGHRA, CDR2 YSYEKL. The ends were cut back, 0 bases at V and 5 bases at J, with 16 bases in the middle. The CDR3 contains 17 residues. The CDR3 DNA reads as TGCGCCAGCAGCCAAGATCGGGGGGGCGTCAGAAATGAAAAACTGTTTTTT. Its translation: CASSQDRGGVRNEKLFF.